Presented here are 27 T cell receptor beta chains from one specimen sequenced in a study of blood T cell repertoires in COVID-19. Clones were sequenced by immunoSEQ multiplex PCR, and TCRdb holds only the in-frame ones, with some missing. The table includes over 150,000 clones, around 85% detected once. Source material: peripheral blood. All receptors derive from an elderly woman with COVID-19, enrolled during active disease.

V usage is TRBV10-3 and J usage is TRBJ2-3; TRBD1 might be the D (6 bases). CDR1 ENHRY and CDR2 SYGVKD come from the germline V gene. The CDR3 covers 14 residues. With 6 bases removed from V and 2 bases from J, the gap between germline ends came to 12 bases. Here the CDR3 DNA reads TGTGCCATCAGGGTAGACAGGTCCACAGATACGCAGTATTTT. Translated: CAIRVDRSTDTQYF.

The rearrangement joins TRBV7-9 to TRBJ1-2; unclear D gene. V lost 4 bases, J lost 2 bases, and 11 bases lay in between. The CDR3 length is 14 residues. Germline assignment: CDR1 SEHNR and CDR2 FQNEAQ (reference sequence). CDR3 sequence: CASSYVIGNYGYTF. DNA of the CDR3: TGTGCCAGCAGCTACGTAATCGGGAACTATGGCTACACCTTC.

The chain links TRBV7-9 to TRBJ1-4; 10 bases map to TRBD1. CDR1 SEHNR and CDR2 FQNEAQ come from the germline V gene (reference sequence). The CDR3 length is 14 residues. After removal of 6 bases from V and 5 bases from J, the junction contained 3 bases not matched to a gene. The CDR3: CASRPGQGNEKLFF. DNA of the CDR3: TGTGCCAGCAGGCCGGGACAGGGGAATGAAAAACTGTTTTTT. Supplemented by reference TRBV7-9 and TRBJ1-4, the full variable domain reads DTGVSQNPRHKITKRGQNVTFRCDPISEHNRLYWYRQTLGQGPEFLTYFQNEAQLEKSRLLSDRFSAERPKGSFSTLEIQRTEQGDSAMYLCASRPGQGNEKLFFGSGTQLSVL.

This clone was seen only a few times. V and J are TRBV5-1 and TRBJ2-7; TRBD1 matches 8 bases. The V gene's germline CDR1 is SGHRS and CDR2 YFSETQ. The CDR3 sequence is 15 residues long. Trimming cost V 4 bases and J 6 bases; bases outside gene matches: 12. CDR3 sequence: CASSPSGQGAREQYF. In nucleotides, the CDR3 is TGCGCCAGCAGCCCCAGTGGGCAGGGGGCTCGCGAGCAGTACTTC.

This chain connects TRBV7-9 to TRBJ2-7, with D tentatively TRBD2 (5 bases). This CDR3 spans 13 amino acids. Looked up from germline, CDR1 is SEHNR and CDR2 is FQNEAQ (reference sequence). V was trimmed by 5 bases and J by 3 bases, leaving 11 bases between them. CDR3 nucleotides: TGTGCCAGCAGCGTCACCGGGATCTACGAGCAGTACTTC. Translated: CASSVTGIYEQYF.

V usage is TRBV2 and J usage is TRBJ1-1; TRBD1 aligns across 10 bases. This CDR3 spans 15 amino acids. J lost 2 bases, V lost 5 bases, and 5 bases had no gene match. Germline V gives CDR1 SNHLY, CDR2 FYNNEI. DNA of the CDR3: TGTGCCAGCAGTTACCGGGACAGGGGTAACACTGAAGCTTTCTTT. Amino acids: CASSYRDRGNTEAFF.

The count of this clone is one. V usage is TRBV19 and J usage is TRBJ1-2; possibly TRBD1 for D (6 bases). Germline V gene sequence: CDR1 LNHDA, CDR2 SQIVND (reference sequence). V was cut by 6 bases and J by 8 bases, with 22 bases left in between. The CDR3 has 15 residues. Here the CDR3 reads CASRPGGRPLVGYTF. The CDR3 DNA reads as TGTGCCAGTAGGCCCGGGGGGCGCCCCTTGGTAGGCTACACCTTC.

This rearrangement joins TRBV12-3 or TRBV12-4 to TRBJ1-4; D call uncertain. The length of the CDR3 is 13 residues. V shed 5 bases and J shed 2 bases, with 6 bases lying between them. CDR3 protein: CASSSGTNEKLFF. For the CDR3, the DNA is TGTGCCAGCAGTAGCGGGACTAATGAAAAACTGTTTTTT.

The chain couples TRBV6-5 to TRBJ1-5; D not resolved. The CDR3 length is 15 residues. Trimming shortened V by 6 bases and J by 1 base, and 13 bases separated the two germline ends. CDR1 and CDR2 (germline): MNHEY, SVGAGI. The CDR3 spells CASRDVGVSNQPQHF. The CDR3, as DNA: TGTGCCAGCAGGGATGTCGGGGTGAGCAATCAGCCCCAGCATTTT.

The chain has TRBV10-3 and TRBJ2-2; a possible D gene is TRBD2 (5 bases). Looked up from germline, CDR1 is ENHRY and CDR2 is SYGVKD. Trimming pared 10 bases from V and 2 bases from J, leaving 17 bases between. The CDR3 contains 15 residues. CDR3 loop: CANSWAAVNTGELFF. Written as DNA, the CDR3 is TGTGCCAATTCGTGGGCAGCGGTTAACACCGGGGAGCTGTTTTTT.

The V gene is TRBV4-2, the J gene TRBJ2-7; 11 bases are shared with TRBD2. V lost 1 base, J lost 1 base, and 21 bases stayed unmatched. Germline CDR1 and CDR2: LGHNA and YNFKEQ. This CDR3 region has 22 residues. CDR3: CASSQGALGLAGGSEWSYEQYF. The CDR3 DNA reads as TGTGCCAGCAGCCAAGGAGCATTGGGCCTAGCGGGAGGATCCGAATGGTCCTACGAGCAGTACTTC.

The table lists this clone with a count of one. V gene TRBV11-2 combines with J gene TRBJ2-1; 9 bases match TRBD2. Unmatched junction bases numbered 11, after V lost 8 bases and J lost 6 bases. This CDR3 has 15 amino acids. Germline loops: CDR1 SGHAT, CDR2 FQNNGV. Here the CDR3 DNA reads TGTGCCAGCGGCGCAGGGCGGGGGGGCGGCAATGAGCAGTTCTTC. It codes for CASGAGRGGGNEQFF.

V usage is TRBV27 and J usage is TRBJ1-1, with a weak D call TRBD1 (6 bases). Germline lookup yields CDR1 MNHEY and CDR2 SMNVEV (reference sequence). The CDR3 has 15 residues. Trimming stripped 4 bases from V and 7 bases from J, with 19 bases between. The DNA of the CDR3 is TGTGCCAGCAGTTCACCCGGACAGAGGGCAGGTGAAGCTTTCTTT. Translation gives CASSSPGQRAGEAFF.

V usage is TRBV3-1 (or the pseudogene TRBV3-2) and J usage is TRBJ2-5, with 8 nucleotides matching TRBD2. This CDR3 is 15 amino acids long. The germline V gene has CDR1 LGHDT and CDR2 YNNKEL (reference sequence). J lost 1 base, V lost 4 bases, and 5 bases had no gene match. The CDR3 protein is CASSPPRGVQETQYF. CDR3 sequence (DNA): TGTGCCAGCAGCCCCCCGCGGGGGGTCCAAGAGACCCAGTACTTC.

This chain joins TRBV11-2 and TRBJ1-1; TRBD1 matches 7 bases. Unmatched junction bases numbered 8, after V lost 5 bases and J lost 5 bases. This CDR3 is built from 14 residues. Germline V gives CDR1 SGHAT, CDR2 FQNNGV. CDR3 sequence: CASSGNRGGTEAFF. The CDR3 coding sequence is TGTGCCAGCAGCGGAAACAGGGGCGGAACTGAAGCTTTCTTT.

A word on this clone: The junction departs from germline at one end; a sequencing error may be responsible. The chain combines TRBV6-1 with TRBJ2-3, with 8 bases identical to TRBD2. The V gene's germline CDR1 is MNHNS and CDR2 SASEGT. CDR3 length: 12 residues. The CDR3 DNA is TGTGCCAGCAGCGAAGCTGGGACTAGATGGTATTTT. Its protein product is CASSEAGTRWYF.

This clone was observed a handful of times. This specimen includes other DNA sequences encoding the same CDR3. The gene calls are TRBV5-1 and TRBJ2-7; TRBD1 is a possible D gene (5 bases). Per the germline V gene, CDR1 is SGHRS and CDR2 is YFSETQ. CDR3 length: 14 amino acids. The V gene lost 1 base and the J gene lost 0 bases, with 8 bases spanning the gap. The CDR3 spells CASSLIGDSYEQYF. DNA of the CDR3: TGCGCCAGCAGCTTGATAGGGGACTCCTACGAGCAGTACTTC.

This chain links TRBV28 with TRBJ1-5, with a tentative D call TRBD1 (6 bases). In germline, CDR1 is MDHEN, CDR2 SYDVKM. CDR3 length: 13 residues. Trimming took 6 bases from V and 8 from J, leaving 14 bases between them. In DNA form, the CDR3 reads TGTGCCAGCAGCCGGACAGTGGCGGAGCCCCAGCATTTT. Its translation is CASSRTVAEPQHF.

The chain has TRBV6-6 and TRBJ2-5, with D unresolved. The ends were cut back, 2 bases at V and 2 bases at J, with 9 bases in the middle. Germline lookup yields CDR1 MNHNY and CDR2 SVGAGI (reference sequence). This CDR3 comprises 14 residues. The CDR3 DNA sequence: TGTGCCAGCAGTTACGAGGCGGTGCAAGAGACCCAGTACTTC. Translation gives CASSYEAVQETQYF.

The chain uses TRBV20-1 and TRBJ2-7; D may be TRBD1 (7 bases). Looked up from germline, CDR1 is DFQATT and CDR2 is SNEGSKA (reference sequence). The CDR3 contains 15 residues. Trimming took off 3 bases at V and 5 bases at J, with 20 bases between the two ends. CDR3 region: CSASGGGPLYDEQYF. The CDR3 DNA follows: TGCAGTGCTAGTGGAGGGGGCCCCCTCTACGACGAGCAGTACTTC.

The rearrangement joins TRBV27 to TRBJ1-6, with D hard to call. This CDR3 is built from 16 residues. From germline, CDR1 is MNHEY and CDR2 SMNVEV (reference sequence). Trimming took 4 bases from V and 10 from J, leaving 20 bases between them. CDR3 coding DNA: TGTGCCAGCAGTTCCACAGATCGACCCAGTGGATCACCCCTCCACTTT. Protein sequence: CASSSTDRPSGSPLHF.

This chain joins TRBV5-8 and TRBJ1-1; D possibly corresponds to TRBD1 (6 bases). The length of the CDR3 is 13 residues. The ends were cut back, 7 bases at V and 1 base at J, with 11 bases in the middle. Germline V gene sequence: CDR1 SGHTS, CDR2 YDEGEE. The CDR3 DNA is TGTGCCAGCGGACAACAGGGGAACACTGAAGCTTTCTTT. Translated, it gives CASGQQGNTEAFF. The whole variable domain, remainder taken from reference TRBV5-8 and TRBJ1-1, is EAGVTQSPTHLIKTRGQQATLRCSPISGHTSVYWYQQALGLGLQFLLWYDEGEERNRGNFPPRFSGRQFPNYSSELNVNALELEDSALYLCASGQQGNTEAFFGQGTRLTVV.

The chain recombines TRBV7-2 with TRBJ2-3, with D perhaps TRBD2 (7 bases). From germline, CDR1 is SGHTA and CDR2 FQGNSA. The V and J ends lost 2 bases and 6 bases respectively, with 15 bases between them. CDR3 length: 15 amino acids. The CDR3: CASSLRPGGGDTQYF. As DNA, the CDR3 is TGTGCCAGCAGCTTACGCCCTGGGGGGGGCGATACGCAGTATTTT.

This sequence joins TRBV11-3 and TRBJ1-1, with 8 bases identical to TRBD1. The V gene end was trimmed by 6 bases and the J gene end by 1 base; junction bases not matched to a gene: 7. The CDR3 length is 15 residues. The V gene's germline CDR1 is SGHNT and CDR2 YENEEA. CDR3 bases: TGTGCCAGCAGACCGATGACAGGGGCGAACACTGAAGCTTTCTTT. Translation gives CASRPMTGANTEAFF.

The rearrangement links TRBV19 to TRBJ1-2, with D tentatively TRBD1 (5 bases). Looked up from germline, CDR1 is LNHDA and CDR2 is SQIVND (reference sequence). The CDR3 sequence is 14 residues long. Trimming left V 3 bases short and J 4 bases short, with 12 bases between. The CDR3 reads CASSIGGAAYGYTF. The CDR3 DNA reads TGTGCCAGTAGTATTGGAGGGGCCGCCTATGGCTACACCTTC. Drawing the rest from reference TRBV19 and TRBJ1-2, the complete variable domain is DGGITQSPKYLFRKEGQNVTLSCEQNLNHDAMYWYRQDPGQGLRLIYYSQIVNDFQKGDIAEGYSVSREKKESFPLTVTSAQKNPTAFYLCASSIGGAAYGYTFGSGTRLTVV.

This chain links TRBV6-5 with TRBJ1-3, with a weak D call TRBD1 (5 bases). The V gene lost 6 bases and the J gene lost 4 bases, with 16 bases spanning the gap. Germline V gene sequence: CDR1 MNHEY, CDR2 SVGAGI. The length of the CDR3 is 15 residues. DNA of the CDR3: TGTGCCAGCAGCTCGGGGGGTTCTCTCGGAAACACCATATATTTT. Translating it yields CASSSGGSLGNTIYF.

This rearrangement joins TRBV27 to TRBJ2-3; a weak D match, TRBD2 (6 bases). Trimming removed 6 bases from V and 1 base from J, with 20 bases in between. The CDR3 spans 17 residues. In germline, CDR1 is MNHEY, CDR2 SMNVEV (reference sequence). The CDR3 sequence is CASRRAMAGYRTDTQYF. In DNA, the CDR3 is TGTGCCAGCAGACGCGCGATGGCGGGATATCGCACAGATACGCAGTATTTT.